Sequencing of this T cell receptor beta chain was carried out in a study of cytotoxic CD8 clonotypes in ibrutinib-treated CLL. The CDR3 consists of 14 residues. The germline V gene has CDR1 MDHEN and CDR2 SYDVKM. V lost 10 bases and J 0 bases, leaving 12 bases between the germline ends. With sequencing, the targeted depth ranged from 1 in 200,000 to 1 in 1 million T cells. Repertoires were generated with immunoSEQ multiplex PCR, while TCRdb's copy carries only in-frame clones and drops some. The table records over 150,000 clones, about two thirds of them present only once. This receptor was taken from a human donor with chronic lymphocytic leukemia. The chain employs TRBV28 and TRBJ1-4; a possible D gene is TRBD1 (5 bases). This specimen was PBMCs, taken after 24 months of ibrutinib treatment. The CDR3 DNA reads TGTGCCACCCGGGGGGATGCAACTAATGAAAAACTGTTTTTT. It encodes CATRGDATNEKLFF.